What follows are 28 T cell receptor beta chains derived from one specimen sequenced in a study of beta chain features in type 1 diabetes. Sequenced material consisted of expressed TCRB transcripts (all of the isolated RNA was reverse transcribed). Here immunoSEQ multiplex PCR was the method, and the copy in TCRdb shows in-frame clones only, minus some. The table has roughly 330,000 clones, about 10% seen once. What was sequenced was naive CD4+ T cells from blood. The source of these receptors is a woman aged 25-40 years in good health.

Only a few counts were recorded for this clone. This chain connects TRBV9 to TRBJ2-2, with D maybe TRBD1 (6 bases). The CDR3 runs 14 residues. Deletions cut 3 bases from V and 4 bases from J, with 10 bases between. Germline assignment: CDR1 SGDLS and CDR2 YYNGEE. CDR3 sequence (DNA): TGTGCCAGCAGCGAGCAAGGGGGCACCGGGGAGCTGTTTTTT. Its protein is CASSEQGGTGELFF.

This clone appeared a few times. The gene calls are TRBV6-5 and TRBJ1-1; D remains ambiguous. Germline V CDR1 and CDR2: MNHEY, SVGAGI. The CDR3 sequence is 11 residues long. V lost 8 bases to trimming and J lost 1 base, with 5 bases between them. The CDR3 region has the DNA TGTGCCAGCTGGAGGAACACTGAAGCTTTCTTT. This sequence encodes CASWRNTEAFF.

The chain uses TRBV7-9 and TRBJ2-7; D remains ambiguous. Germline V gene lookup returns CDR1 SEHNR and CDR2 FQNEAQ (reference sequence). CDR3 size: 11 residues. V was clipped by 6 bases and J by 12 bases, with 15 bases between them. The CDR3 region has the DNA TGTGCCAGCAGATCCTCTATCCGTCTGTACTTC. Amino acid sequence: CASRSSIRLYF.

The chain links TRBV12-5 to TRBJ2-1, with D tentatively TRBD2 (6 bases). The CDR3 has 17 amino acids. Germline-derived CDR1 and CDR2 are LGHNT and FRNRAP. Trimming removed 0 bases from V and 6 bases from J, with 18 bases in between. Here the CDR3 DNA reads TGTGCTAGTGGTTTGGTACCCCTGGCGGGAAGAGTCAATGAGCAGTTCTTC. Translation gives CASGLVPLAGRVNEQFF.

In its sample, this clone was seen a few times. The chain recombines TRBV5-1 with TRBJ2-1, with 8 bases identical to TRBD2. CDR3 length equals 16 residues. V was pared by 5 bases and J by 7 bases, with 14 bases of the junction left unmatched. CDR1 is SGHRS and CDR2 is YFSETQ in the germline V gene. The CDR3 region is CASRSAGGRGWNEQFF. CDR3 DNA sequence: TGCGCCAGCAGATCGGCGGGAGGCCGGGGGTGGAATGAGCAGTTCTTC.

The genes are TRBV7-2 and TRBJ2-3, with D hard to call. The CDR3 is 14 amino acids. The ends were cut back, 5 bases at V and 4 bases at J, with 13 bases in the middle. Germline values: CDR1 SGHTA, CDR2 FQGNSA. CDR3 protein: CASSPSTFADTQYF. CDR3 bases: TGTGCCAGCAGCCCGAGTACTTTTGCAGATACGCAGTATTTT.

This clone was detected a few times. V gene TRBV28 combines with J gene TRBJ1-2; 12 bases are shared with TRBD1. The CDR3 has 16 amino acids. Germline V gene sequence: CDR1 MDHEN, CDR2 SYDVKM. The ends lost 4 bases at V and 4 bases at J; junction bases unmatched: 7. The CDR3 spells CASSSIGTGGSYGYTF. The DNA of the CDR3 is TGTGCCAGCAGTTCCATCGGGACAGGGGGCTCCTATGGCTACACCTTC.

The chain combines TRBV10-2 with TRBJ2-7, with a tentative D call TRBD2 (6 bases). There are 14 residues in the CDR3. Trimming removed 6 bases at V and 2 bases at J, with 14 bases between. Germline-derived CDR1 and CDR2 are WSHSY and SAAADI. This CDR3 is CASSPGLPTYEQYF. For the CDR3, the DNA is TGCGCCAGCAGCCCGGGACTCCCAACCTACGAGCAGTACTTC.

CDR3 nucleotides: TGTGCCAGCAGCTTAGACAGGGGGGAACAGCCCCAGCATTTT. It is translated as CASSLDRGEQPQHF. The chain joins TRBV7-9 to TRBJ1-5; 8 nucleotides match TRBD1. The CDR3 sequence is 14 residues long. CDR1 and CDR2 from the germline V gene are SEHNR and FQNEAQ (reference sequence). The V segment lost 1 base and the J segment 7 bases; nucleotides outside the gene matches: 3.

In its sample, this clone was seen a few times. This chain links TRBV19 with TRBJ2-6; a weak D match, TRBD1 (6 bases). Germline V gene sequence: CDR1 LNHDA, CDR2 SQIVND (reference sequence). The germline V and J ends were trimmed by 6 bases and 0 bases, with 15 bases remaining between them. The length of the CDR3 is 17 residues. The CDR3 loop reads CASRSGQISSGANVLTF. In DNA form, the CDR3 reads TGTGCCAGTAGGTCGGGACAAATATCCTCTGGGGCCAACGTCCTGACTTTC.

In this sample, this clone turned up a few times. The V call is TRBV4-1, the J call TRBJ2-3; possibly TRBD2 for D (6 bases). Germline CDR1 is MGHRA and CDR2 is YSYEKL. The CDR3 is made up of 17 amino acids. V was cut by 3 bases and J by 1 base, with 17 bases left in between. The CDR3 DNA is TGCGCCAGCAGCCACTCTCCGCGGGGAAAAGGCACAGATACGCAGTATTTT. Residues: CASSHSPRGKGTDTQYF.

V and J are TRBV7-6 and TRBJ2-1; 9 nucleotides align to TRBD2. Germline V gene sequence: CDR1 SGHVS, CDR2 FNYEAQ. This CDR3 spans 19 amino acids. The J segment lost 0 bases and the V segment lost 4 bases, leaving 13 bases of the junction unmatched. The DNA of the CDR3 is TGTGCCAGCAGCTGGGACGCGAGCGGGAGGCCCAGCTCCTACAATGAGCAGTTCTTC. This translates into CASSWDASGRPSSYNEQFF. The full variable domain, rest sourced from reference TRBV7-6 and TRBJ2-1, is GAGVSQSPRYKVTKRGQDVALRCDPISGHVSLYWYRQALGQGPEFLTYFNYEAQQDKSGLPNDRFSAERPEGSISTLTIQRTEQRDSAMYRCASSWDASGRPSSYNEQFFGPGTRLTVL.

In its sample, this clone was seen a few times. The CDR3: CASTLPGSQETQYF. The CDR3 DNA sequence: TGTGCCAGCACGCTGCCGGGGAGCCAAGAGACCCAGTACTTC. V gene TRBV25-1 combines with J gene TRBJ2-5; D might be TRBD2 (5 bases). CDR1 and CDR2 from the germline V gene are MGHDK and SYGVNS. This CDR3 has 14 residues. The V end was cut by 7 bases, the J end by 1 base, with 13 bases between.

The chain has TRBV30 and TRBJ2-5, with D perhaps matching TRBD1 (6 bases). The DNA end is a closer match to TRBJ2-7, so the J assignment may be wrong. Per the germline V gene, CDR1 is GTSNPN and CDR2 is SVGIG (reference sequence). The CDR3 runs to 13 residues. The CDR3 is CAWSGDIGYEQYF. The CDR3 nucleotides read TGTGCCTGGAGTGGGGACATAGGGTACGAGCAGTACTTC.

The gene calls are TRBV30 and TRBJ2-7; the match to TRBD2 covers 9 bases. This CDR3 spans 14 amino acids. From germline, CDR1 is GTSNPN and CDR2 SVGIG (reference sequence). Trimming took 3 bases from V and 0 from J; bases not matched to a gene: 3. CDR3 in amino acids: CAWRGLASSYEQYF. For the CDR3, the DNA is TGTGCCTGGAGGGGACTAGCCAGCTCCTACGAGCAGTACTTC.

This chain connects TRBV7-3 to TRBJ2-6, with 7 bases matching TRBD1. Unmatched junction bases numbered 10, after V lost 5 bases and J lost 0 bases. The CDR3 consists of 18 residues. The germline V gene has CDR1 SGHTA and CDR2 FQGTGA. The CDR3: CASSVQGFSGSGANVLTF. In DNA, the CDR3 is TGTGCCAGCAGCGTACAGGGGTTTAGTGGCTCTGGGGCCAACGTCCTGACTTTC. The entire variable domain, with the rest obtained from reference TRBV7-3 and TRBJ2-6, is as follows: GAGVSQTPSNKVTEKGKYVELRCDPISGHTALYWYRQSLGQGPEFLIYFQGTGAADDSGLPNDRFFAVRPEGSVSTLKIQRTERGDSAVYLCASSVQGFSGSGANVLTFGAGSRLTVL.

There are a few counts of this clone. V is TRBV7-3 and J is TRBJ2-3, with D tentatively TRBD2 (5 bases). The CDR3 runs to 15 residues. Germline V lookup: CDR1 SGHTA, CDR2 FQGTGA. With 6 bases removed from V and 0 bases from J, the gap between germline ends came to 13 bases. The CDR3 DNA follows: TGTGCCAGCAGTACATCTAGGGAGAGCACAGATACGCAGTATTTT. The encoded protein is CASSTSRESTDTQYF. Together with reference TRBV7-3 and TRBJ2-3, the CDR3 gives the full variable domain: GAGVSQTPSNKVTEKGKYVELRCDPISGHTALYWYRQSLGQGPEFLIYFQGTGAADDSGLPNDRFFAVRPEGSVSTLKIQRTERGDSAVYLCASSTSRESTDTQYFGPGTRLTVL.

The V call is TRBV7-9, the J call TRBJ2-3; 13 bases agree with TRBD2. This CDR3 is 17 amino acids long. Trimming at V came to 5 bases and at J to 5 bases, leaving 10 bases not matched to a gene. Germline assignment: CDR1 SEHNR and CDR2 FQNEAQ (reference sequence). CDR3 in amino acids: CASSRPGTSGTEDTQYF. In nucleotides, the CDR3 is TGTGCCAGCAGCCGTCCCGGGACTAGCGGGACAGAAGATACGCAGTATTTT.

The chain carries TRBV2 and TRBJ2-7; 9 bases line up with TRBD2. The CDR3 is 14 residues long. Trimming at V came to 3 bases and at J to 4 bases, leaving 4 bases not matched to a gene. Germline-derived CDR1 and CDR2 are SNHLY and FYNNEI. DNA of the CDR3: TGTGCCAGCAGTGATGCTAGCGGGAAGTACGAGCAGTACTTC. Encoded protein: CASSDASGKYEQYF.

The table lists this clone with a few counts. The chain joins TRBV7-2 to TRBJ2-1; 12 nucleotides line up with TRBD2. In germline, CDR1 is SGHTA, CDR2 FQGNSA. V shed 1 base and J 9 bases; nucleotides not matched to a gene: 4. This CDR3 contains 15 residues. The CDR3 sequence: CASSLELAGGREQFF. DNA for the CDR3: TGTGCCAGCAGCTTAGAACTAGCGGGGGGTCGTGAGCAGTTCTTC. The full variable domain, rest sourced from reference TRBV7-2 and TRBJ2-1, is GAGVSQSPSNKVTEKGKDVELRCDPISGHTALYWYRQSLGQGLEFLIYFQGNSAPDKSGLPSDRFSAERTGGSVSTLTIQRTQQEDSAVYLCASSLELAGGREQFFGPGTRLTVL.

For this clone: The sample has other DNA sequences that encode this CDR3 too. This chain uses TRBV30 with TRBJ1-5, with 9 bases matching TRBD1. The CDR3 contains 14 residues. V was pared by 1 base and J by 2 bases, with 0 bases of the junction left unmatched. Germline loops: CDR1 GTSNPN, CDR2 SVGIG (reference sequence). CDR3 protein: CAWSGQGGNQPQHF. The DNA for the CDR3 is TGTGCCTGGAGTGGACAGGGGGGCAATCAGCCCCAGCATTTT.

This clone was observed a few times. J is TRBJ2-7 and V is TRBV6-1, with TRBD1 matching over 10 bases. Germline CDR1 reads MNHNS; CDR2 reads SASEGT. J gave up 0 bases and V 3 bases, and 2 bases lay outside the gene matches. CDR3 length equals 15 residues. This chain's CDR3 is CASSDGTGASYEQYF. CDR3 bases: TGTGCCAGCAGTGATGGGACAGGGGCCTCCTACGAGCAGTACTTC.

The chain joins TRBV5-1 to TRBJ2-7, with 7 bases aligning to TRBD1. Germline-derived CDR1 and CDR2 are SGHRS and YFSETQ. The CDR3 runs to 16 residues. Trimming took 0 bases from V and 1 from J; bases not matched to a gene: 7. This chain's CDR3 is CASSLDPARGSYEQYF. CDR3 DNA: TGCGCCAGCAGCTTGGATCCTGCCAGGGGGTCCTACGAGCAGTACTTC.

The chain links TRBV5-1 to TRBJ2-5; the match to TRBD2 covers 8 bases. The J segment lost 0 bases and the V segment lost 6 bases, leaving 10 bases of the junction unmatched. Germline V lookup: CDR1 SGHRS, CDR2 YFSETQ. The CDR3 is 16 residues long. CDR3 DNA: TGCGCCAGCACCAGTCTCAGCGGGAGTGACCAAGAGACCCAGTACTTC. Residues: CASTSLSGSDQETQYF.

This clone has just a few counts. The CDR3 is CASSLGTGGEQYF. Here the CDR3 DNA reads TGTGCCAGCAGTTTGGGGACAGGGGGCGAGCAGTACTTC. The gene calls are TRBV28 and TRBJ2-7, with 11 bases identical to TRBD1. The CDR3 covers 13 residues. The V and J ends lost 3 bases and 6 bases, in that order; junction bases with no gene match: 1. Germline-derived CDR1 and CDR2 are MDHEN and SYDVKM.

This CDR3 reads CASSIRVASGGADTQYF. DNA of the CDR3: TGTGCCAGTAGTATACGAGTTGCCAGCGGGGGCGCAGATACGCAGTATTTT. The chain couples TRBV19 to TRBJ2-3, with 8 bases that match TRBD2. CDR1 and CDR2 (germline): LNHDA, SQIVND (reference sequence). This CDR3 comprises 17 residues. V lost 2 bases and J lost 4; bases outside the gene matches: 11. The whole variable domain, remainder taken from reference TRBV19 and TRBJ2-3, is DGGITQSPKYLFRKEGQNVTLSCEQNLNHDAMYWYRQDPGQGLRLIYYSQIVNDFQKGDIAEGYSVSREKKESFPLTVTSAQKNPTAFYLCASSIRVASGGADTQYFGPGTRLTVL.

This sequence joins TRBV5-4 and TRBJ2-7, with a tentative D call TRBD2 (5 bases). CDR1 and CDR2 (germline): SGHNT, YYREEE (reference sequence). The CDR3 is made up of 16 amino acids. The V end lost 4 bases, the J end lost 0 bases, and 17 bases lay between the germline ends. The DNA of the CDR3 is TGTGCCAGCAGCCAAGATCTGGCGGGTCGCTCCTACGAGCAGTACTTC. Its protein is CASSQDLAGRSYEQYF.

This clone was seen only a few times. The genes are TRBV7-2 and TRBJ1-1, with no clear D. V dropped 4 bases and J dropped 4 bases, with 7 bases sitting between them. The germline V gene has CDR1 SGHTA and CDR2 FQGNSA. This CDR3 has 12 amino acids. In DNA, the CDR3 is TGTGCCAGCAGCTACGGTCTCACTGAAGCTTTCTTT. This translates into CASSYGLTEAFF. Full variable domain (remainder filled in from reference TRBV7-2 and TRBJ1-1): GAGVSQSPSNKVTEKGKDVELRCDPISGHTALYWYRQSLGQGLEFLIYFQGNSAPDKSGLPSDRFSAERTGGSVSTLTIQRTQQEDSAVYLCASSYGLTEAFFGQGTRLTVV.